This TCR beta chain came from a study of blood T cell repertoires in COVID-19. Looking at the study overall: Both acute and convalescent COVID-19 samples were obtained from the United States, Italy and Spain. Sources were T cells, B-cell-depleted T cells, or PBMCs; the material itself was cDNA or gDNA.

Per the authors' pipeline: By means of reference gene primer amplification, nucleated cell counts were estimated. The method was immunoSEQ multiplex PCR; TCRdb's version includes in-frame clones alone and lacks a portion of them. V and J calls and clone size are given by that table; D and trimming were obtained from the DNA. The sample consists of about 220,000 clones, around 83% of them appearing once. The germline CDR1 and CDR2 sequences are SEHNR and FQNEAQ (reference sequence). Losses at the gene ends were 4 bases for V and 9 bases for J; bases not matched to a gene: 9. This CDR3 is built from 14 residues.

The clonotype was recovered from a man aged 45-65 years with active or convalescent COVID-19. Sequenced sample: peripheral blood. The J gene is TRBJ1-5, the V gene TRBV7-9, with 7 bases identical to TRBD1. CDR3 residues: CASSSQGSIGPQHF. The CDR3 nucleotides are TGTGCCAGCAGCTCACAGGGGAGCATTGGGCCCCAGCATTTT.